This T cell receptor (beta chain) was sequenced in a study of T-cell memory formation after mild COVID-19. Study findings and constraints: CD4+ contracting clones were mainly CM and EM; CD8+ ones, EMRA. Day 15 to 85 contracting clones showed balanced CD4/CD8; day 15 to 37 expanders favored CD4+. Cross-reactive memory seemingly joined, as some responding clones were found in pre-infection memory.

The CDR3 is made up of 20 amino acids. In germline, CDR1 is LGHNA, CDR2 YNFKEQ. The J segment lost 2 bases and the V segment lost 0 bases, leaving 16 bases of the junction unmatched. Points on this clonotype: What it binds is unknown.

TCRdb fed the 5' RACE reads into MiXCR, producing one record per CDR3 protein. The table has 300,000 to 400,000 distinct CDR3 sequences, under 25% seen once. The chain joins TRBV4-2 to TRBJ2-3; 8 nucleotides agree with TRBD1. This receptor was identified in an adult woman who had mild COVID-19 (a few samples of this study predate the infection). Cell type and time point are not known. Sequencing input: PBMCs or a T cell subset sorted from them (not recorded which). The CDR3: CASSQDLKWTGKRLTDTQYF. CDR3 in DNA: TGTGCCAGCAGCCAAGATCTCAAATGGACAGGGAAAAGGCTCACAGATACGCAGTATTTT.